A single sample is the source of the 2 T cell receptor beta chains below, sequenced in a study of blood T cell repertoires in COVID-19. The repertoire was sequenced with immunoSEQ multiplex PCR; TCRdb's copy has only in-frame clones and lacks some. The sample holds over 90,000 clones, more than 65% seen once. The sample was peripheral blood. The receptors come from a man aged 55 to 70 with acute or convalescent COVID-19.

The chain uses TRBV9 and TRBJ1-1; no clear D. The V and J ends lost 0 bases and 1 base respectively, with 4 bases between them. The germline gives CDR1 SGDLS, CDR2 YYNGEE. CDR3 length: 13 amino acids. CDR3 nucleotide sequence: TGTGCCAGCAGCGTAGCGGGGAACACTGAAGCTTTCTTT. It is translated as CASSVAGNTEAFF.

The CDR3: CASSILGGADTQYF. CDR3 in DNA: TGTGCCAGTAGTATTTTAGGGGGCGCAGATACGCAGTATTTT. V and J are TRBV19 and TRBJ2-3; 7 positions agree with TRBD1. This CDR3 is built from 14 residues. Germline V gives CDR1 LNHDA, CDR2 SQIVND (reference sequence). The ends lost 3 bases at V and 4 bases at J; junction bases unmatched: 4.